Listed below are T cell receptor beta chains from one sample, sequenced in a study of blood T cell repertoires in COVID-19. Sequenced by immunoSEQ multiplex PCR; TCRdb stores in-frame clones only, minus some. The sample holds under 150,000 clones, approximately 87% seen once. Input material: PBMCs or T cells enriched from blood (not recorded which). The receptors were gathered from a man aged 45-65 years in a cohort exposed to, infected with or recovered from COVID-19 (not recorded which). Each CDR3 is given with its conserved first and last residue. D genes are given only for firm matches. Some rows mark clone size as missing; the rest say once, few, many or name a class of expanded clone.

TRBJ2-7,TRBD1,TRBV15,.,CATSSRDSPYEQYF,TGTGCCACCAGCTCCCGGGACAGTCCCTACGAGCAGTACTTC
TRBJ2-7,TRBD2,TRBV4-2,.,CASSQDLADSYEQYF,TGTGCCAGCAGCCAAGACCTAGCGGACTCCTACGAGCAGTACTTC
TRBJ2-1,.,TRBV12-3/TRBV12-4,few,CASSTSRAARFF,TGTGCCAGCAGTACATCTAGAGCCGCGCGGTTCTTC
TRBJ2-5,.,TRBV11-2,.,CASSLVDSKETQYF,TGTGCCAGCAGCTTGGTGGACAGCAAAGAGACCCAGTACTTC
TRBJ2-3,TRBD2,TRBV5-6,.,CASSLSGRAGADTQYF,TGTGCCAGCAGCTTAAGCGGGAGGGCCGGTGCAGATACGCAGTATTTT
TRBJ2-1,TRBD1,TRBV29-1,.,CSITGVSFLYNEQFF,TGCAGCATTACAGGGGTCTCCTTTCTGTACAATGAGCAGTTCTTC
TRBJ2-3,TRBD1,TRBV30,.,CAWSASYGAGGIDTQYF,TGTGCCTGGAGTGCCTCTTACGGGGCAGGGGGCATAGATACGCAGTATTTT
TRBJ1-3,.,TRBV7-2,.,CASSANDRPSGNTIYF,TGTGCCAGCAGCGCTAACGACAGGCCCTCTGGAAACACCATATATTTT
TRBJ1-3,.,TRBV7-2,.,CASSLDLGRAGNTIYF,TGTGCCAGCAGCTTAGACCTTGGCAGGGCCGGAAACACCATATATTTT
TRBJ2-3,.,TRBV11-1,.,CASSFTGTDTQYF,TGTGCCAGCAGCTTTACAGGCACAGATACGCAGTATTTT
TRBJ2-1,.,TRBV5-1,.,CASSPLRREGEQFF,TGCGCCAGCAGCCCGCTTAGGAGAGAGGGTGAGCAGTTCTTC
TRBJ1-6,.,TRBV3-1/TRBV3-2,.,CASSQARQIWDRDLGRDSPLHF,TGTGCCAGCAGCCAAGCTAGACAGATTTGGGATCGAGATTTGGGGCGTGACTCACCCCTCCACTTT
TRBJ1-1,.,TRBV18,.,CASSPGSGGRTEAFF,TGTGCCAGCTCACCAGGATCGGGGGGTCGCACTGAAGCTTTCTTT
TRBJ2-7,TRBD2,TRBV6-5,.,CASSSLAGGFNEQYF,TGTGCCAGCAGTTCACTAGCGGGAGGATTTAACGAGCAGTACTTC
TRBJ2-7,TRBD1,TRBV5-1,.,CASSPDRAHEQYF,TGCGCCAGCAGCCCCGACAGGGCCCACGAGCAGTACTTC
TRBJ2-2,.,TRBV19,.,CASSRGLINTGELFF,TGTGCCAGTAGTAGGGGACTTATCAACACCGGGGAGCTGTTTTTT
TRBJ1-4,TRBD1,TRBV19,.,CASSQPGTGVNEKLFF,TGTGCCAGTAGTCAACCAGGGACAGGAGTTAATGAAAAACTGTTTTTT
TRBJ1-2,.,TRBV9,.,CASSVAREGYGYTF,TGTGCCAGCAGCGTAGCCAGGGAAGGCTATGGCTACACCTTC
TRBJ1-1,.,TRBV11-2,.,CASSLEARTTEAFF,TGTGCCAGCAGCTTAGAAGCTAGGACAACTGAAGCTTTCTTT
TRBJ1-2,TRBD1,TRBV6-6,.,CASSYSDRVDGYTF,TGTGCCAGCAGTTACTCAGACAGGGTGGATGGCTACACCTTC
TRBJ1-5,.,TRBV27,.,CASSFDNSNQPQHF,TGTGCCAGCAGTTTTGACAATAGCAATCAGCCCCAGCATTTT
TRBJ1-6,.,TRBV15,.,CATSPPRGLLHF,TGTGCCACCAGCCCCCCCCGAGGGCTTCTCCACTTT
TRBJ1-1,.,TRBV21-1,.,CASSKALGQGAEAFF,TGTGCCAGCAGCAAAGCGCTGGGGCAGGGGGCCGAAGCTTTCTTT
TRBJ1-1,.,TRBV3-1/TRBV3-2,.,CASSPVGAGTEAFF,TGTGCCAGCAGTCCTGTGGGGGCGGGCACTGAAGCTTTCTTT
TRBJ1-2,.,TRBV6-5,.,CASRPSGGGGYTF,TGTGCCAGCAGACCCTCCGGGGGAGGTGGCTACACCTTC
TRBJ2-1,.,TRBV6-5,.,CASSSSSTSHNEQFF,TGTGCCAGCAGTTCCTCCTCCACTAGCCACAATGAGCAGTTCTTC
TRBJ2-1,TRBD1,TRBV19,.,CASSNRDRGNEQFF,TGTGCCAGTAGTAACCGGGACAGGGGGAATGAGCAGTTCTTC
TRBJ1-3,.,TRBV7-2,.,CASSQNRVFGNTIYF,TGTGCCAGCAGCCAGAACAGGGTTTTTGGAAACACCATATATTTT
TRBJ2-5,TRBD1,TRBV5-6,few,CASSPDRGFQETQYF,TGTGCCAGCAGCCCGGACAGGGGGTTCCAAGAGACCCAGTACTTC
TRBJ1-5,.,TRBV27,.,CASSSTENSNQPQHF,TGTGCCAGCAGCTCGACGGAGAATAGCAATCAGCCCCAGCATTTT
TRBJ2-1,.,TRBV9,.,CASGLPQIF,TGTGCCAGCGGCCTCCCCCAGATCTTC
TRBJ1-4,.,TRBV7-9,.,CASSLDYATNEKLFF,TGTGCCAGCAGCTTAGACTATGCAACTAATGAAAAACTGTTTTTT
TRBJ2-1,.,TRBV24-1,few,CATSDQTSHVGEQFF,TGTGCCACCAGTGACCAGACTAGTCACGTGGGTGAGCAGTTCTTC
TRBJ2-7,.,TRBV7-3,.,CASSLSTGEHSEQYF,TGTGCCAGCAGCTTAAGTACCGGAGAACACTCCGAGCAGTACTTC
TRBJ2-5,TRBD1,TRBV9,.,CASSVTGTGGIETQYF,TGTGCCAGCAGCGTAACCGGGACAGGGGGCATAGAGACCCAGTACTTC
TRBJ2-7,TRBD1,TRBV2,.,CASSLGQGSYEQYF,TGTGCCAGCAGTTTGGGACAGGGCTCCTACGAGCAGTACTTC
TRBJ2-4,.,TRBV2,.,CASSIPLGRTAKNIQYF,TGTGCCAGCAGTATTCCCTTGGGCCGAACAGCCAAAAACATTCAGTACTTC
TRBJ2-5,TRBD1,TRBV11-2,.,CASVLGTGGGETQYF,TGTGCCAGCGTTCTCGGGACAGGGGGCGGCGAGACCCAGTACTTC
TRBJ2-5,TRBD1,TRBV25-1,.,CASSTQGAETQYF,TGTGCCAGCAGCACCCAGGGGGCAGAGACCCAGTACTTC
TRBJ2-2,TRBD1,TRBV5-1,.,CASSNIGTANTGELFF,TGCGCCAGCAGTAATATCGGGACAGCGAACACCGGGGAGCTGTTTTTT
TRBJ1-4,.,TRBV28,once,CASSTLDSQFF,TGTGCCAGCAGTACACTCGACAGCCAGTTTTTT